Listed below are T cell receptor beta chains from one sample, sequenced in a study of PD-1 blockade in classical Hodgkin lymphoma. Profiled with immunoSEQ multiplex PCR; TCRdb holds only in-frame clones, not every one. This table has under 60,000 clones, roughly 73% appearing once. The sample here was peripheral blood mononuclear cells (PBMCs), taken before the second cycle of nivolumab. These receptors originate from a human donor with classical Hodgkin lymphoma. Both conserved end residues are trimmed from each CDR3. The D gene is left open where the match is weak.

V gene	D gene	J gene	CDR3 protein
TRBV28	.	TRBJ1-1	ASRLRAPRMNTEAF
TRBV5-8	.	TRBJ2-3	ASSLVAGELADTQY
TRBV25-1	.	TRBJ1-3	ASSEYGGNTIY
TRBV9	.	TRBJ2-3	ASSVRPNTDTQY
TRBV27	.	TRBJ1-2	ASSLMGGENGYT
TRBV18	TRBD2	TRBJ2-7	ASSPLAVPTRVQY
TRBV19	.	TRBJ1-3	ASSTGSTGNTIY
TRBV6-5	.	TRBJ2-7	ASSSLGLSSYEQY
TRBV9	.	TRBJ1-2	ASRLSQGVGGYT
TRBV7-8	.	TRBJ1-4	ASSSDTAYEKLF
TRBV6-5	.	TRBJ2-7	ASRSWAYEQY
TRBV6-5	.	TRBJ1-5	ASSTQAYSNQPQH
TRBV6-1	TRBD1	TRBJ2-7	ASSEAGQPYEQY
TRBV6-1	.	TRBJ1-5	ASSGGVNQPQH
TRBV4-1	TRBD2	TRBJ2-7	ASSQDPAAGGPYEQY
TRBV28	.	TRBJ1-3	ASTWGSSGNTIY
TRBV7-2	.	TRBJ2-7	ASSLVQQSYEQY
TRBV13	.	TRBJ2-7	ASSLGVDTSYEQY
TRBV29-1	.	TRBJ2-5	SVGAGGVGTQY
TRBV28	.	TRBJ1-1	ASSFFAGSSAF
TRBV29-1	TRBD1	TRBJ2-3	SVGGTGATQY
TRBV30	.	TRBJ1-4	AWSVRWEKLF
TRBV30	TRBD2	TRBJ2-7	AWSVGTSGRAHEQY
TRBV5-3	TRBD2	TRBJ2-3	ARSLAKPRLAVSTDTQY
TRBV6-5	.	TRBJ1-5	ASSYGTPGANQPQH
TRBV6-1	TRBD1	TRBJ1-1	ATRTGVNTEAF
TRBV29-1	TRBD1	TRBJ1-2	SVDHRGGYT
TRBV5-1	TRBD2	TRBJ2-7	ASSLAASGSVYEQY
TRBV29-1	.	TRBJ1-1	SVEVQGSTEAF
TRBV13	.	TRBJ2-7	ASSPFVTYEQY
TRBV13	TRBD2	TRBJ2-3	ASSLGTSGTPDTQY
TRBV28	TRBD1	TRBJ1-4	ASSLPGTGSEELF
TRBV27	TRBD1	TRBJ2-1	ASSLSETGTNEQF
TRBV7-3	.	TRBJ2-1	ASEGQDTNEQF
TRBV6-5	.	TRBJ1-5	ASSYSEKQPQH
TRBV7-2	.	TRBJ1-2	ASSLWTTRYGYT
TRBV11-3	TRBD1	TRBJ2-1	ASSLQGANEQF
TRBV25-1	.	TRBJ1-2	ASSEPDTYYGYT
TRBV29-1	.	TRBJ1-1	SVEDRGRRFEAF
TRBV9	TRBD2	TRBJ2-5	ASSVEGAGETQY
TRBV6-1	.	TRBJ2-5	ASNYQGLLETQY
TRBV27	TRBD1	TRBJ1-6	ASSSGTGNSPLH
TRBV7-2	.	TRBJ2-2	ASGTSNTGELF
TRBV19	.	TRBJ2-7	ASRPGRSSYEQY
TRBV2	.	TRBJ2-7	ASQTLSYEQY
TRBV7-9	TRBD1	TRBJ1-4	ASSLGSGTENEKLF
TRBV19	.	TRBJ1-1	ARRMKAENTEAF
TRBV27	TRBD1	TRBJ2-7	ASSFRQGANYEQY
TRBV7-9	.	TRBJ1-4	ASTPLGEKLF
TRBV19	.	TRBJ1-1	ASSIRGLNTEAF
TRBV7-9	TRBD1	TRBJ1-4	ASSARSQGKGEKLF
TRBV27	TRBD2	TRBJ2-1	ASSPGSGGEQF
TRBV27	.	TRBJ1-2	ASSLYGDWDYGYT
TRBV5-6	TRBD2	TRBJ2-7	ASSLEYSGRSYEQY
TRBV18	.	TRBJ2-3	ASSPGLGTDTQY
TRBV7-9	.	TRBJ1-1	ASASRGQGGGTEAF
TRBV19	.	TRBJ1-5	ASRGGFSNQPQH